Listed below are T cell receptor beta chains from one sample, sequenced in a study of cytomegalovirus exposure and HLA in healthy donors. Generated by immunoSEQ multiplex PCR, the TCRdb table keeps only in-frame clones and is missing some. The sample shows about 98,000 clones, roughly 76% of them seen only once. Sequenced input: PBMCs. All receptors derive from a man in his fifties in good health and CMV-seronegative. Each CDR3 is given with its conserved first and last residue. The D gene is left open where the match is weak. Rows may omit the clone size; those that give it use once, few, many or a size class.

CDR3 protein | CDR3 DNA | D gene | J gene | CDR3 length | V gene | clone size
CASSQYTSTNEKLFF | TGTGCCAGCAGCCAGTACACCTCAACTAATGAAAAACTGTTTTTT | - | TRBJ1-4 | 15 | TRBV9 | -
CASSPAGGQETQYF | TGTGCCAGCAGCCCCGCCGGGGGCCAAGAGACCCAGTACTTC | - | TRBJ2-5 | 14 | TRBV28 | -
CAWSTQGFTEAFF | TGTGCCTGGAGTACACAGGGTTTCACTGAAGCTTTCTTT | - | TRBJ1-1 | 13 | TRBV30 | -
CATSRGAGMSETQYF | TGTGCCACCAGCAGAGGGGCGGGTATGTCAGAGACCCAGTACTTC | - | TRBJ2-5 | 15 | TRBV15 | -
CASSYGPRVYEQYF | TGTGCCAGCAGTTACGGTCCCAGGGTCTACGAGCAGTACTTC | - | TRBJ2-7 | 14 | TRBV6-6 | -
CASRRPSGGGQPQHF | TGTGCCAGCAGGCGCCCCTCAGGGGGTGGTCAGCCCCAGCATTTT | TRBD1 | TRBJ1-5 | 15 | TRBV5-8 | -
CASSPGQGRNQPQHF | TGTGCCAGCAGCCCTGGACAGGGTCGCAATCAGCCCCAGCATTTT | TRBD1 | TRBJ1-5 | 15 | TRBV7-9 | -
CASSLSSSGDLYNEQFF | TGTGCCAGCAGCTTATCATCTAGCGGGGACCTTTACAATGAGCAGTTCTTC | TRBD2 | TRBJ2-1 | 17 | TRBV7-6 | -
CASSLSGTSGGYEQYF | TGTGCCAGCAGTTTGTCTGGGACTAGCGGGGGTTACGAGCAGTACTTC | TRBD2 | TRBJ2-7 | 16 | TRBV28 | once
CASSPGTSDYNEQFF | TGTGCCAGCAGCCCCGGGACTAGCGACTACAATGAGCAGTTCTTC | TRBD2 | TRBJ2-1 | 15 | TRBV5-8 | few
CASSIQGRAGELFF | TGTGCCAGCAGTATACAGGGGAGAGCCGGGGAGCTGTTTTTT | TRBD1 | TRBJ2-2 | 14 | TRBV28 | few
CASSLWGTQRMNEQFF | TGTGCCAGCAGTTTATGGGGGACTCAGAGGATGAATGAGCAGTTCTTC | - | TRBJ2-1 | 16 | TRBV27 | -
CASSASVGGPLYEQYF | TGTGCCAGCAGCGCATCTGTCGGGGGGCCTCTCTACGAGCAGTACTTC | - | TRBJ2-7 | 16 | TRBV7-9 | -
CASSRDREQETQYF | TGTGCCAGCAGCCGGGACAGGGAGCAAGAGACCCAGTACTTC | TRBD1 | TRBJ2-5 | 14 | TRBV7-2 | -
CASSLAVTGGTEAFF | TGTGCCAGCAGCTTGGCCGTGACAGGGGGGACTGAAGCTTTCTTT | TRBD1 | TRBJ1-1 | 15 | TRBV5-6 | -
CASRSGQGTREQYF | TGTGCCAGCAGATCGGGACAGGGAACACGGGAGCAGTACTTC | TRBD1 | TRBJ2-5 | 14 | TRBV28 | -
CASSIGREQYF | TGTGCCAGTAGTATCGGCAGGGAGCAGTACTTC | - | TRBJ2-7 | 11 | TRBV19 | -
CASSQEDGMGYNEQFF | TGTGCCAGCAGCCAAGAAGACGGGATGGGCTACAATGAGCAGTTCTTC | - | TRBJ2-1 | 16 | TRBV7-2 | few
CASSPGQMTYEQYF | TGTGCCAGCAGCCCGGGACAGATGACCTACGAGCAGTACTTC | TRBD1 | TRBJ2-7 | 14 | TRBV27 | -
CASSPLLAGGEQFF | TGTGCCAGCAGTCCCCTTCTAGCGGGAGGTGAGCAGTTCTTC | TRBD2 | TRBJ2-1 | 14 | TRBV6-5 | few
CASSLGLLGHRVGYGYTF | TGTGCCAGCAGCTTAGGCCTCTTGGGACACAGGGTTGGTTATGGCTACACCTTC | - | TRBJ1-2 | 18 | TRBV13 | once
CASLFPGSSQPQHF | TGTGCCTCGCTCTTCCCCGGTTCTAGTCAGCCCCAGCATTTT | - | TRBJ1-5 | 14 | TRBV19 | -
CASYFGDTQYF | TGTGCCAGCTACTTCGGTGATACGCAGTATTTT | - | TRBJ2-3 | 11 | TRBV27 | -
CASSPPGGNTDTQYF | TGTGCCAGCTCACCACCCGGGGGAAACACAGATACGCAGTATTTT | - | TRBJ2-3 | 15 | TRBV18 | few
CASSEGGDTDTQYF | TGTGCCAGCAGCGAGGGGGGGGATACAGATACGCAGTATTTT | - | TRBJ2-3 | 14 | TRBV7-2 | -
CASSPGDRDYGYTF | TGTGCCAGCTCCCCGGGGGACAGGGACTATGGCTACACCTTC | TRBD1 | TRBJ1-2 | 14 | TRBV18 | -
CASSEDRGLGTGELFF | TGTGCCAGCAGTGAAGACAGGGGGCTGGGCACCGGGGAGCTGTTTTTT | TRBD1 | TRBJ2-2 | 16 | TRBV2 | few
CASSQDTGTSGNYEQYF | TGCGCCAGCAGCCAAGACACCGGAACTAGCGGGAACTACGAGCAGTACTTC | TRBD2 | TRBJ2-7 | 17 | TRBV4-1 | -
CASSLDRGLTNTEAFF | TGTGCCAGCAGCCTCGACAGGGGACTTACGAACACTGAAGCTTTCTTT | TRBD1 | TRBJ1-1 | 16 | TRBV5-6 | -
CASSGRTGTSGRGGYEQYF | TGTGCCAGCAGTGGTCGGACCGGGACTAGCGGGAGGGGCGGCTACGAGCAGTACTTC | TRBD2 | TRBJ2-7 | 19 | TRBV6-1 | -
CASSLFPMILAGAKGNEQFF | TGTGCCAGCAGTTTATTTCCGATGATCCTAGCGGGGGCTAAAGGAAATGAGCAGTTCTTC | TRBD2 | TRBJ2-1 | 20 | TRBV28 | -